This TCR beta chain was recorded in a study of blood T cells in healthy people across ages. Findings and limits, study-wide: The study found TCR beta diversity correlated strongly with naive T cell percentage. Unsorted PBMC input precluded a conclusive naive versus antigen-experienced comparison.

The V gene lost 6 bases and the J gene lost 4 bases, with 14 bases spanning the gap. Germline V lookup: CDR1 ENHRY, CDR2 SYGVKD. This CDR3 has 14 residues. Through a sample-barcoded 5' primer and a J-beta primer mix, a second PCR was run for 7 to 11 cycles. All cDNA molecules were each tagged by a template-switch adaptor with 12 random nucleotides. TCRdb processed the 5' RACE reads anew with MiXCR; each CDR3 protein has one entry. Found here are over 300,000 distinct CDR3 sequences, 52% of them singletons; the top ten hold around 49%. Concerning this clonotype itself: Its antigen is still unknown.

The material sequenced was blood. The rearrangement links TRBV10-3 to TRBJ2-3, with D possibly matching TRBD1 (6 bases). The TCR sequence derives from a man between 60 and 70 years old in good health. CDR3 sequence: CAIRPGTFADTQYF. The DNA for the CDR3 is TGTGCCATCAGACCCGGGACATTCGCAGATACGCAGTATTTT.